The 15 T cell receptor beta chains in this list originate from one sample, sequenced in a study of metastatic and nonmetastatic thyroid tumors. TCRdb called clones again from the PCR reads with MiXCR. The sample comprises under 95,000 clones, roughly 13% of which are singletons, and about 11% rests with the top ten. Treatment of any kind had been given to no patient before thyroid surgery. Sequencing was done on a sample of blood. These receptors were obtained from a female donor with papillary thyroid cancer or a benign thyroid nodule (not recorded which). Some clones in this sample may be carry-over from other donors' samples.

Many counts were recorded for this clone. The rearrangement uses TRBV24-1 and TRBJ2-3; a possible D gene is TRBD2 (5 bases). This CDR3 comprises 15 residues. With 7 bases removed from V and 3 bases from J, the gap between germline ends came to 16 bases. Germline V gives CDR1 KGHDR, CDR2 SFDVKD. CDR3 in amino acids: CATSDTMGATDTQYF. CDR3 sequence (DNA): TGTGCCACCAGCGATACCATGGGAGCGACAGATACGCAGTATTTT.

CDR3 sequence reads: CASSTTLTRSYEQYF. The CDR3 nucleotides are TGTGCCAGCAGCACTACCTTGACTCGCTCCTACGAGCAGTACTTC. This chain uses TRBV7-2 with TRBJ2-7; D remains ambiguous. The V end was cut by 5 bases, the J end by 0 bases, with 14 bases between. CDR3 length equals 15 residues. Germline V CDR1 and CDR2: SGHTA, FQGNSA. The full variable domain, rest sourced from reference TRBV7-2 and TRBJ2-7, is GAGVSQSPSNKVTEKGKDVELRCDPISGHTALYWYRQSLGQGLEFLIYFQGNSAPDKSGLPSDRFSAERTGGSVSTLTIQRTQQEDSAVYLCASSTTLTRSYEQYFGPGTRLTVT.

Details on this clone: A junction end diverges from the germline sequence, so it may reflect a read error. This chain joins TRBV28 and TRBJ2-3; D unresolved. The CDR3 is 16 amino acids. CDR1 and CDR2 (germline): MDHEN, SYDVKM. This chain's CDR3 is CASLFPPGMSTDTQCF. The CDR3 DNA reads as TGTGCCAGCCTCTTCCCCCCGGGCATGAGCACAGATACGCAGTGTTTT.

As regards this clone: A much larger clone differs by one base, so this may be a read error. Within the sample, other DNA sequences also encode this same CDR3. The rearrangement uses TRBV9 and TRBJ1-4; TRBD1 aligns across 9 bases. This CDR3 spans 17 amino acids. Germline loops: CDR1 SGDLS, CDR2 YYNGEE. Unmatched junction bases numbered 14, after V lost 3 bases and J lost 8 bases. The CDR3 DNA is TGTGCCAGCAGCGACGTCCCGGGACAGGGACTGGGCGAAAAACTGTTTTTT. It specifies CASSDVPGQGLGEKLFF.

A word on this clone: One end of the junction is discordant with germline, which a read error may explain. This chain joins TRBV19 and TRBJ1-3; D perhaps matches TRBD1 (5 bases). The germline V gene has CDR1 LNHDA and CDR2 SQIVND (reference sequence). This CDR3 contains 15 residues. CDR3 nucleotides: TGTGCCAGTTCGCTCGGAGGATGGCAGGGAAACGCCATATATTTT. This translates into CASSLGGWQGNAIYF.

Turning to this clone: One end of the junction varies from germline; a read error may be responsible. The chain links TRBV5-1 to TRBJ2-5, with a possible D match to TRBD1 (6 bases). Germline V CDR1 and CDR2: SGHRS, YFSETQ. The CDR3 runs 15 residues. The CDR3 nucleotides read TGCGCCAGCATCTTGGGACACGGGGCGTATGAGACCCAGTACTTC. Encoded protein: CASILGHGAYETQYF.

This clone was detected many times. The chain's CDR3 is CSARSSLPLPEQYF. The CDR3 DNA reads as TGCAGTGCTAGGAGCAGCCTACCTCTTCCCGAGCAGTACTTC. The chain combines TRBV20-1 with TRBJ2-7; D remains unclear. The CDR3 covers 14 residues. Germline-derived CDR1 and CDR2 are DFQATT and SNEGSKA (reference sequence). The V end was cut by 3 bases, the J end by 6 bases, with 18 bases between.

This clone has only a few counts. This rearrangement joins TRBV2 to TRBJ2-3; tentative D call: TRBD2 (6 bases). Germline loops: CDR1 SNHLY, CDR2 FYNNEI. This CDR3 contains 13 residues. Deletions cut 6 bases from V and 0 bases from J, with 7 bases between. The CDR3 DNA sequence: TGTGCCAGCAGGCGGGATAGCACAGATACGCAGTATTTT. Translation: CASRRDSTDTQYF. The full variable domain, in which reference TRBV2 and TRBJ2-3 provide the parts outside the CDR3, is EPEVTQTPSHQVTQMGQEVILRCVPISNHLYFYWYRQILGQKVEFLVSFYNNEISEKSEIFDDQFSVERPDGSNFTLKIRSTKLEDSAMYFCASRRDSTDTQYFGPGTRLTVL.

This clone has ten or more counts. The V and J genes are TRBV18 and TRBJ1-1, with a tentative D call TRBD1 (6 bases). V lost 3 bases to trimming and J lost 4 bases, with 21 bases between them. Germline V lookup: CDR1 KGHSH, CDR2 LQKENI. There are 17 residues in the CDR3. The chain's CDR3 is CASSPPGTGRSATEAFF. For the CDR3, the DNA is TGTGCCAGCTCACCCCCGGGAACAGGGCGTAGCGCCACTGAAGCTTTCTTT. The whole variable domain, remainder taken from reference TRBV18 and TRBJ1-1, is NAGVMQNPRHLVRRRGQEARLRCSPMKGHSHVYWYRQLPEEGLKFMVYLQKENIIDESGMPKERFSAEFPKEGPSILRIQQVVRGDSAAYFCASSPPGTGRSATEAFFGQGTRLTVV.

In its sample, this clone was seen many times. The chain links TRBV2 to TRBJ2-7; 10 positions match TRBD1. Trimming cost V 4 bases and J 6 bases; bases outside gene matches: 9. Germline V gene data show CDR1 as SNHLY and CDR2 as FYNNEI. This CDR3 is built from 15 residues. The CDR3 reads CASSGPGQGRFEQYF. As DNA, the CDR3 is TGTGCCAGCAGTGGACCGGGACAGGGGAGGTTCGAGCAGTACTTC. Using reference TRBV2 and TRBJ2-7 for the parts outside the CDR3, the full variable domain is EPEVTQTPSHQVTQMGQEVILRCVPISNHLYFYWYRQILGQKVEFLVSFYNNEISEKSEIFDDQFSVERPDGSNFTLKIRSTKLEDSAMYFCASSGPGQGRFEQYFGPGTRLTVT.

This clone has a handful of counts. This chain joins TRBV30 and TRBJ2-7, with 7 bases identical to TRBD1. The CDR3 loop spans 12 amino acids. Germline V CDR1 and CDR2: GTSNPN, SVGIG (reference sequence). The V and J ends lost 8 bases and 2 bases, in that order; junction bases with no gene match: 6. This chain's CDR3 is CAGMRGPYEQYF. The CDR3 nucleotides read TGTGCCGGGATGAGGGGGCCCTACGAGCAGTACTTC.

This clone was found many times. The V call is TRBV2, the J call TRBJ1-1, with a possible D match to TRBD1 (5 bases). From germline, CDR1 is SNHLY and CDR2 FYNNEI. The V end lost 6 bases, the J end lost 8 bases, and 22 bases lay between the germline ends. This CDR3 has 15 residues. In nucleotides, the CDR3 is TGTGCCAGCAGGAGTCGGGTCTCCCTATGGGGGGAAGCTTTCTTT. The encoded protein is CASRSRVSLWGEAFF.

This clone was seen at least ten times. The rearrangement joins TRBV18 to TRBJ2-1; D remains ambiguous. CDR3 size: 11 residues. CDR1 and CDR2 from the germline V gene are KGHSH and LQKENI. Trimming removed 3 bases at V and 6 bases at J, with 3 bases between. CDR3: CASSPSNEQFF. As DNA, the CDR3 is TGTGCCAGCTCACCTTCCAATGAGCAGTTCTTC. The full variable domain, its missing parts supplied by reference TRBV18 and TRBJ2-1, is NAGVMQNPRHLVRRRGQEARLRCSPMKGHSHVYWYRQLPEEGLKFMVYLQKENIIDESGMPKERFSAEFPKEGPSILRIQQVVRGDSAAYFCASSPSNEQFFGPGTRLTVL.

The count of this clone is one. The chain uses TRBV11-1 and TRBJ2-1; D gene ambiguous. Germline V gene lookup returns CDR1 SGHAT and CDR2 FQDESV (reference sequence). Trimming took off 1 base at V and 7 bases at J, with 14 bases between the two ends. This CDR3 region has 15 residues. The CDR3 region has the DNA TGTGCCAGCAGCTTAGACGCGCAGCTGGCAAATGAGCAGTTCTTC. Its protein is CASSLDAQLANEQFF.

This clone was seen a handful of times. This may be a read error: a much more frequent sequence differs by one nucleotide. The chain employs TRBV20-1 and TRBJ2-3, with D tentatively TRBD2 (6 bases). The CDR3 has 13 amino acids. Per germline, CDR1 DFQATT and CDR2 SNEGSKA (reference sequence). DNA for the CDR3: TGCCGTGCCCCTCGCGGGGTGGAAGATACGCAGTATTTT. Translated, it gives CRAPRGVEDTQYF.